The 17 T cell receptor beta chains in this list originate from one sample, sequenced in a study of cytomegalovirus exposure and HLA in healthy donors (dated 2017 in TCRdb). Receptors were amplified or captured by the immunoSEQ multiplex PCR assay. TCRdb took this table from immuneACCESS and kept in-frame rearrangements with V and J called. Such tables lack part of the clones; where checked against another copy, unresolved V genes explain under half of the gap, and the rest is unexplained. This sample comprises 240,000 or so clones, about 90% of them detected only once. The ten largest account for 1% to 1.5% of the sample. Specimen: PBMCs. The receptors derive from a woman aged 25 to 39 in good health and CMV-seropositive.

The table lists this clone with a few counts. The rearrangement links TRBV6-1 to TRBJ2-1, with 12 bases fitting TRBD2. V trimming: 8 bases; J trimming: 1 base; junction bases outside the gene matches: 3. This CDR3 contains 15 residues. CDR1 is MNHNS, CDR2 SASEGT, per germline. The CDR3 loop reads CASQGLAGSYNEQFF. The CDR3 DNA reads TGTGCCAGCCAGGGACTAGCGGGTTCCTACAATGAGCAGTTCTTC.

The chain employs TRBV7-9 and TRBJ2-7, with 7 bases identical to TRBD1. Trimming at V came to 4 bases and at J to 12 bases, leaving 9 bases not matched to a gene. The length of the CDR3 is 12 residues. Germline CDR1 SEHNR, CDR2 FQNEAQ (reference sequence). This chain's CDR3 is CASSSTGQARYF. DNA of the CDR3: TGTGCCAGCAGCTCGACCGGACAGGCGAGGTACTTC.

The CDR3: CASSLNLAGGETQYF. CDR3 coding DNA: TGTGCCAGCAGCTTAAACCTAGCGGGAGGCGAGACCCAGTACTTC. This rearrangement joins TRBV7-2 to TRBJ2-5, with 11 bases that match TRBD2. CDR3 length equals 15 residues. Germline V gives CDR1 SGHTA, CDR2 FQGNSA. V shed 2 bases, J shed 5 bases, and the junction held 4 bases outside the gene matches.

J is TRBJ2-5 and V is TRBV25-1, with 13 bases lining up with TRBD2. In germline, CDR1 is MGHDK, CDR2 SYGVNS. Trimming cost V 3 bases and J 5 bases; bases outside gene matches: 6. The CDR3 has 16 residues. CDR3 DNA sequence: TGTGCCAGCAGTGAGCTTACTAGCGGGAGGGATGAGACCCAGTACTTC. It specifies CASSELTSGRDETQYF.

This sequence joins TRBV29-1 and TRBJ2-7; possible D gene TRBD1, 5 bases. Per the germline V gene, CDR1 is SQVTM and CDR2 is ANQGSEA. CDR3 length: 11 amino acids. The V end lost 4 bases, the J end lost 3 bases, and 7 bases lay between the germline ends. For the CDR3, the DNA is TGCAGCGTTGGACAGAACTACGAGCAGTACTTC. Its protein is CSVGQNYEQYF.

The CDR3, as DNA: TGTGCCAGCACCCTTAGGACAGGGGCGAACACTGAAGCTTTCTTT. This sequence encodes CASTLRTGANTEAFF. This sequence joins TRBV6-6 and TRBJ1-1, with TRBD1 matching 9 bases. The CDR3 sequence is 15 residues long. J was trimmed by 1 base and V by 7 bases; bases with no gene match: 7. Germline CDR1 is MNHNY and CDR2 is SVGAGI (reference sequence).

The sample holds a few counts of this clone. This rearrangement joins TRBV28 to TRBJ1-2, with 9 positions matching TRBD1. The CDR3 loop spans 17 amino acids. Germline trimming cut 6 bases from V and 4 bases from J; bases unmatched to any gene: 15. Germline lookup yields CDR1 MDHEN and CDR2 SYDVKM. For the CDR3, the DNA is TGTGCCAGCAGGGGCCGGGACAGGGAGACTTTTGGCTATGGCTACACCTTC. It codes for CASRGRDRETFGYGYTF.

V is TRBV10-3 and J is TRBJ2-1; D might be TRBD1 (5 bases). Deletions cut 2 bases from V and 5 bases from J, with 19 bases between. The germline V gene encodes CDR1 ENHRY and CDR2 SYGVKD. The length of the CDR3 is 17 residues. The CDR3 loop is CAISERRDGQGNNEQFF. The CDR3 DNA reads TGTGCCATCAGTGAGAGACGTGACGGGCAGGGAAACAATGAGCAGTTCTTC.

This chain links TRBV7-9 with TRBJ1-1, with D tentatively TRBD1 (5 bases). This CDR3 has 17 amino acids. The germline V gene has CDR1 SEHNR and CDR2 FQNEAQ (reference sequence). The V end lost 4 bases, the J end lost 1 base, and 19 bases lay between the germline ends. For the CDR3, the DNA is TGTGCCAGCAGCTCAGATGGGGACTGGACCGAGAACACTGAAGCTTTCTTT. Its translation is CASSSDGDWTENTEAFF.

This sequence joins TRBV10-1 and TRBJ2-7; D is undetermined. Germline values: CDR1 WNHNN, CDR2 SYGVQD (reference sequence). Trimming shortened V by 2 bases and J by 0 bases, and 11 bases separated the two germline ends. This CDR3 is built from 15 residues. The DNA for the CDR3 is TGCGCCAGCAGTGAGCGGAGCTGGAACTCCTACGAGCAGTACTTC. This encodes CASSERSWNSYEQYF.

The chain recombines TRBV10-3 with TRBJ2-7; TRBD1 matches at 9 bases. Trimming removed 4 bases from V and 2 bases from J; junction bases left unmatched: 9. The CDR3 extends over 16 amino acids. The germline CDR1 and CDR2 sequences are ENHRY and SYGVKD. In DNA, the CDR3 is TGTGCCATCAGTGCTCCCGGGACAGGGCCCACCTACGAGCAGTACTTC. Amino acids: CAISAPGTGPTYEQYF.

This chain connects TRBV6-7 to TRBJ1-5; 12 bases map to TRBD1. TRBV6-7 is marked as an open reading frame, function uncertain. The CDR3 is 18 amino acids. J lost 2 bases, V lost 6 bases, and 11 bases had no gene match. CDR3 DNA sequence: TGTGCCAGCAGGCCTACCGGGACAGGGGGCGATGGCAATCAGCCCCAGCATTTT. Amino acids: CASRPTGTGGDGNQPQHF.

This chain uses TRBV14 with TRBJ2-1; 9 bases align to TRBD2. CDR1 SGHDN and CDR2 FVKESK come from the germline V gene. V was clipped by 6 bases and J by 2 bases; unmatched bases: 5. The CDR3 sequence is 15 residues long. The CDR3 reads CASRPSSGAYNEQFF. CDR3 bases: TGTGCCAGCAGACCTTCTAGCGGGGCCTACAATGAGCAGTTCTTC.

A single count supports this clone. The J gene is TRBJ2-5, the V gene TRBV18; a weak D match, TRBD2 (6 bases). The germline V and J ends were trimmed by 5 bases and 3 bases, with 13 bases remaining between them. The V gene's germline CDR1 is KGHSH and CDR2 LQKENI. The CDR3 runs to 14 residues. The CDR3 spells CASSKGLSKETQYF. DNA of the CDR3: TGTGCCAGCTCAAAGGGACTCTCAAAAGAGACCCAGTACTTC.

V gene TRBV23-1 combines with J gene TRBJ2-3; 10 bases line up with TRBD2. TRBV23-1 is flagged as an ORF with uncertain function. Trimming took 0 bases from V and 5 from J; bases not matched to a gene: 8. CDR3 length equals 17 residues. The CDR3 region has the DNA TGCGCCAGCAGTCAATCGATGGCTAGCGGGAGCGGAGATACGCAGTATTTT. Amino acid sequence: CASSQSMASGSGDTQYF.

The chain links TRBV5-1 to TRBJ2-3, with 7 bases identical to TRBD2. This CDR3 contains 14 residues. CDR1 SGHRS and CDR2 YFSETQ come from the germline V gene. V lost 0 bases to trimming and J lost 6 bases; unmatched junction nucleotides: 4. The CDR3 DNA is TGCGCCAGCAGCTTGGTTGCGGGAGTGGATACGCAGTATTTT. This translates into CASSLVAGVDTQYF.

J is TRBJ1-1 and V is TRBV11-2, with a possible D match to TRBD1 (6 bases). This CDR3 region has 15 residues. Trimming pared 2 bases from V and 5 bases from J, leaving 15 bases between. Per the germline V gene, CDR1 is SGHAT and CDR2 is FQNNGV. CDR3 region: CASSLLGGLRTEAFF. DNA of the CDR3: TGTGCCAGCAGCTTACTCGGGGGGCTAAGGACTGAAGCTTTCTTT.